These 18 T cell receptor beta chains originate from one sample sequenced in a study of cytomegalovirus exposure and HLA in healthy donors. The protocol was immunoSEQ multiplex PCR, while the TCRdb copy is restricted to in-frame clones and leaves out a portion. The sample yields some 170,000 clones, roughly 95% seen once. The sample taken for sequencing was PBMCs. Receptors were obtained from a young woman in good health and CMV-seronegative.

The rearrangement links TRBV18 to TRBJ1-1; no definite D call. The germline V and J ends were trimmed by 4 bases and 1 base, with 16 bases remaining between them. The CDR3 has 16 residues. Germline V gene lookup returns CDR1 KGHSH and CDR2 LQKENI. CDR3 protein: CASSQAFGLQNTEAFF. As DNA, the CDR3 is TGTGCCAGCTCACAGGCATTTGGGCTGCAGAACACTGAAGCTTTCTTT.

The chain uses TRBV10-3 and TRBJ2-3; 8 nucleotides align to TRBD2. Germline V gene sequence: CDR1 ENHRY, CDR2 SYGVKD. The junction had 4 bases not matched to a gene; V was cut back by 8 bases and J by 3 bases. The CDR3 covers 13 residues. CDR3 sequence: CAILGGGTDTQYF. The CDR3 DNA sequence: TGTGCCATCTTGGGCGGGGGGACAGATACGCAGTATTTT.

The chain joins TRBV7-9 to TRBJ2-1; TRBD1 aligns across 12 bases. The germline gives CDR1 SEHNR, CDR2 FQNEAQ (reference sequence). The CDR3 consists of 15 residues. The ends lost 5 bases at V and 8 bases at J; junction bases unmatched: 7. CDR3 sequence: CASSHPGQGAYEQFF. The CDR3 DNA sequence: TGTGCCAGCAGCCACCCGGGACAGGGGGCTTATGAGCAGTTCTTC.

The V gene is TRBV6-5, the J gene TRBJ2-5; weak D call: TRBD2 (5 bases). Per germline, CDR1 MNHEY and CDR2 SVGAGI. This CDR3 is 14 amino acids long. Trimming removed 7 bases from V and 2 bases from J, with 14 bases in between. DNA of the CDR3: TGTGCCAGCAAAAGGGAGTGGACGCAAGAGACCCAGTACTTC. This gives the protein CASKREWTQETQYF.

This chain uses TRBV6-5 with TRBJ1-5, with D possibly matching TRBD1 (6 bases). This CDR3 has 15 amino acids. Per the germline V gene, CDR1 is MNHEY and CDR2 is SVGAGI. V lost 4 bases and J 4 bases, leaving 14 bases between the germline ends. This CDR3 is CASSSTDRRNQPQHF. In nucleotides, the CDR3 is TGTGCCAGCAGTTCCACCGACAGGAGGAATCAGCCCCAGCATTTT.

In DNA form, the CDR3 reads TGCGCCAGCAGCGCAAACCCCGGAGGGGCTGAAGCTTTCTTT. Protein sequence: CASSANPGGAEAFF. The chain recombines TRBV5-1 with TRBJ1-1, with TRBD1 as a possible D gene (5 bases). The CDR3 loop spans 14 amino acids. CDR1 and CDR2 from the germline V gene are SGHRS and YFSETQ. Trimming cost V 4 bases and J 6 bases, with 16 bases left between them.

The chain joins TRBV2 to TRBJ2-5, with D unresolved. V was clipped by 1 base and J by 2 bases, with 8 bases between them. Germline V gene sequence: CDR1 SNHLY, CDR2 FYNNEI. The CDR3 length is 14 residues. DNA for the CDR3: TGTGCCAGCAGTGAAGAAATCTTACAAGAGACCCAGTACTTC. Translation: CASSEEILQETQYF.

The CDR3 here is CASSVRPSGGVGHEQFF. As DNA, the CDR3 is TGTGCCAGCAGCGTGAGACCTAGCGGGGGGGTCGGCCATGAGCAGTTCTTC. The chain couples TRBV9 to TRBJ2-1, with 12 bases fitting TRBD2. The germline V gene encodes CDR1 SGDLS and CDR2 YYNGEE. J gave up 8 bases and V 2 bases, and 11 bases lay outside the gene matches. The CDR3 covers 17 residues. The full variable domain, with the rest looked up from reference TRBV9 and TRBJ2-1, is DSGVTQTPKHLITATGQRVTLRCSPRSGDLSVYWYQQSLDQGLQFLIQYYNGEERAKGNILERFSAQQFPDLHSELNLSSLELGDSALYFCASSVRPSGGVGHEQFFGPGTRLTVL.

The chain couples TRBV5-4 to TRBJ1-2, with 8 bases fitting TRBD1. The CDR3 is 15 residues long. Per the germline V gene, CDR1 is SGHNT and CDR2 is YYREEE (reference sequence). The ends lost 2 bases at V and 4 bases at J; junction bases unmatched: 7. The CDR3: CASSLGDRRSYGYTF. The CDR3, as DNA: TGTGCCAGCAGCTTAGGGGACAGGAGGTCCTATGGCTACACCTTC.

The chain recombines TRBV29-1 with TRBJ1-2, with D possibly TRBD1 on 6 matching bases. Between the trimmed V and J ends, which lost 1 base and 3 bases, there was a span of 12 bases. The V gene's germline CDR1 is SQVTM and CDR2 ANQGSEA. CDR3 length: 14 amino acids. The CDR3 spells CSVEVVQGHYGYTF. The DNA of the CDR3 is TGCAGCGTTGAAGTTGTACAGGGCCACTATGGCTACACCTTC.

The CDR3 DNA reads TGTGCCAGCAGCTTAATCTCCAATGAGCAGTTCTTC. Protein: CASSLISNEQFF. The gene calls are TRBV7-9 and TRBJ2-1; D not certain. The CDR3 has 12 amino acids. V lost 2 bases and J 6 bases, leaving 5 bases between the germline ends. Looked up from germline, CDR1 is SEHNR and CDR2 is FQNEAQ (reference sequence).

The V and J genes are TRBV30 and TRBJ2-6, with 8 bases identical to TRBD1. V was clipped by 0 bases and J by 0 bases; unmatched bases: 7. In germline, CDR1 is GTSNPN, CDR2 SVGIG (reference sequence). The CDR3 is 18 residues long. The DNA for the CDR3 is TGTGCCTGGAGTGTTTATAGAGACAGGGGCTCTGGGGCCAACGTCCTGACTTTC. As protein: CAWSVYRDRGSGANVLTF.

The chain joins TRBV7-3 to TRBJ2-2; 9 bases are shared with TRBD1. Trimming at V came to 4 bases and at J to 7 bases, leaving 4 bases not matched to a gene. CDR1 and CDR2 from the germline V gene are SGHTA and FQGTGA. The CDR3 has 14 residues. CDR3: CASSSTGGNGELFF. In nucleotides, the CDR3 is TGTGCCAGCAGCTCGACAGGGGGGAACGGGGAGCTGTTTTTT. The full variable domain, completed using reference TRBV7-3 and TRBJ2-2, is GAGVSQTPSNKVTEKGKYVELRCDPISGHTALYWYRQSLGQGPEFLIYFQGTGAADDSGLPNDRFFAVRPEGSVSTLKIQRTERGDSAVYLCASSSTGGNGELFFGEGSRLTVL.

Only one count was recorded for this clone. J is TRBJ1-1 and V is TRBV7-3; TRBD1 aligns across 8 bases. V dropped 1 base and J dropped 0; count of bases not matched to a gene: 10. The CDR3 covers 18 residues. Germline V CDR1 and CDR2: SGHTA, FQGTGA. CDR3 protein: CASSLIGTGVLMNTEAFF. The CDR3 region has the DNA TGTGCCAGCAGCTTAATCGGGACAGGAGTTCTCATGAACACTGAAGCTTTCTTT.

The chain has TRBV7-2 and TRBJ2-3; D is uncertain. Trimming removed 2 bases from V and 1 base from J, with 4 bases in between. Germline CDR1 is SGHTA and CDR2 is FQGNSA. This CDR3 comprises 13 residues. The CDR3 sequence is CASSLLGTDTQYF. The CDR3 nucleotides are TGTGCCAGCAGCTTACTCGGCACAGATACGCAGTATTTT.

On this clone: At one end the junction does not follow the germline gene, possibly because of a read error. The chain employs TRBV7-7 and TRBJ2-5, with TRBD2 matching over 9 bases. The germline gives CDR1 SSHAT, CDR2 FNYEAQ (reference sequence). This CDR3 contains 14 residues. This CDR3 reads CASSQSGGRETQYF. DNA for the CDR3: TGTGCTAGCAGCCAGAGCGGGGGGCGTGAGACCCAGTACTTC.

This clone was observed a single time. V and J are TRBV4-3 and TRBJ2-7; 9 bases map to TRBD1. Germline V CDR1 and CDR2: LGHNA, YSLEER. This CDR3 comprises 15 residues. The V and J ends lost 3 bases and 4 bases, in that order; junction bases with no gene match: 7. The CDR3 DNA sequence: TGCGCCAGCAGCCAGGATACAGGGGGCAAGTACGAGCAGTACTTC. This translates into CASSQDTGGKYEQYF.

This chain joins TRBV19 and TRBJ1-5, with D possibly being TRBD1 (5 bases). This CDR3 region has 14 residues. Trimming removed 3 bases from V and 4 bases from J, with 10 bases in between. Per germline, CDR1 LNHDA and CDR2 SQIVND (reference sequence). Written as DNA, the CDR3 is TGTGCCAGTAGTATCCACAGGACAAATCAGCCCCAGCATTTT. Its translation is CASSIHRTNQPQHF. The full variable domain, in which reference TRBV19 and TRBJ1-5 provide the parts outside the CDR3, is DGGITQSPKYLFRKEGQNVTLSCEQNLNHDAMYWYRQDPGQGLRLIYYSQIVNDFQKGDIAEGYSVSREKKESFPLTVTSAQKNPTAFYLCASSIHRTNQPQHFGDGTRLSIL.